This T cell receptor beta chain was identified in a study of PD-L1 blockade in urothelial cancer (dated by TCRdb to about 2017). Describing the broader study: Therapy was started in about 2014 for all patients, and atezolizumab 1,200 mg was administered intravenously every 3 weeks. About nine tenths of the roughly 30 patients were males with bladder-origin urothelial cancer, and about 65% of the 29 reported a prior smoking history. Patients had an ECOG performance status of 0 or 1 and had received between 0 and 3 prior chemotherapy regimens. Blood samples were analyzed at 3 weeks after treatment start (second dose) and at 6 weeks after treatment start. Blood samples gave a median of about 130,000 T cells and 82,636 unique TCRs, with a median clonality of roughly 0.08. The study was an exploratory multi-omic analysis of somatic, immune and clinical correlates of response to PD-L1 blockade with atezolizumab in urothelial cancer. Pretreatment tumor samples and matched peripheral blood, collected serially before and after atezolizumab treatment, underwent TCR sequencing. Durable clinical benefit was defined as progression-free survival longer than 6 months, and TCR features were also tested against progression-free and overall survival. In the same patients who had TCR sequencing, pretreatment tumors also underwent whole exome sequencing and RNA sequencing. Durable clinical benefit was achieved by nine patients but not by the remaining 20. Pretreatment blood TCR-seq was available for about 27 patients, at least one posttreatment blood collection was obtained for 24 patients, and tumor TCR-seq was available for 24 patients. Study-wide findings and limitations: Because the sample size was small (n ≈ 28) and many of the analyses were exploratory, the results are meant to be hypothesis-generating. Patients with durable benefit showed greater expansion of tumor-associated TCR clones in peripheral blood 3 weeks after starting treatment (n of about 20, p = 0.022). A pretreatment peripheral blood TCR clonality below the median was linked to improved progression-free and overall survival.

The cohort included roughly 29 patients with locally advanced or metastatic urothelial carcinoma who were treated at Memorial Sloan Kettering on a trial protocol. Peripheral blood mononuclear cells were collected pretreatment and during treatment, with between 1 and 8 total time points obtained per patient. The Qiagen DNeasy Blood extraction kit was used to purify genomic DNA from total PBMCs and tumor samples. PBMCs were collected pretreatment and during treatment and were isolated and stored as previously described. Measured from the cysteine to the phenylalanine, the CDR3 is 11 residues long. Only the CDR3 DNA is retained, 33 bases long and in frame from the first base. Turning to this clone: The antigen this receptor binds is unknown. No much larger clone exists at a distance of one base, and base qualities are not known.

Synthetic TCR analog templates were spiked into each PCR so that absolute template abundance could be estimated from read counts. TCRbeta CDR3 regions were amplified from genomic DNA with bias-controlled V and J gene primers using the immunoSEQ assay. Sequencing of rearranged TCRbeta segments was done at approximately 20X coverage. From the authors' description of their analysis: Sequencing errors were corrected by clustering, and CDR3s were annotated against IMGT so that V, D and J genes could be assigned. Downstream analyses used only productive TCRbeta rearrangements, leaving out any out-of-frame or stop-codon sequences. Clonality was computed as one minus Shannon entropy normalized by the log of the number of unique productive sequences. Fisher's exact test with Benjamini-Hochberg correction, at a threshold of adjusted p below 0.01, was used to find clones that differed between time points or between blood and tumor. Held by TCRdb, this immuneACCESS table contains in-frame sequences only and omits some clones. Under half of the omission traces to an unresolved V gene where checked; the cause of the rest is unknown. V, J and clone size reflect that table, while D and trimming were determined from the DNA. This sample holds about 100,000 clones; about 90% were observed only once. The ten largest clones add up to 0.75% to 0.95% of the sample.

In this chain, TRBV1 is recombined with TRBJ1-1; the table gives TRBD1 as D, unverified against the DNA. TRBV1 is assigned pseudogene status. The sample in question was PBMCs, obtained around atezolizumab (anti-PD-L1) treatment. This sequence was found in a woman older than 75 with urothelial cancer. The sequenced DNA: TGCACCAGCAGCCCCAGATCTGAAGCTTTCTTT. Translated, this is CTSSPRSEAFF.